This T cell receptor beta chain was retrieved from a study of blood T cells in healthy people across ages. Whole-study results and caveats: Expanded clonotype shifts may have been confounded, as the donors had an unknown CMV status.

On this clonotype itself: What it recognizes is unknown.

With a J-beta primer mix and a sample-barcoded 5' primer, a second PCR ran about 7 to 11 cycles. One entry per CDR3 protein results from TCRdb running MiXCR on the 5' RACE reads. The table records about 1.6 million distinct CDR3 sequences, 34% of them present only once. This CDR3 region has 16 residues. Germline loops: CDR1 SEHNR, CDR2 FQNEAQ (reference sequence). V lost 3 bases, J lost 2 bases, and 5 bases stayed unmatched. Sequencing input: blood. V gene TRBV7-9 combines with J gene TRBJ2-3; 10 bases map to TRBD1. The sequence came from a woman under 40 in good health. DNA for the CDR3: TGTGCCAGCAGCTTTCGGACAGGGGGGTCCACAGATACGCAGTATTTT. Protein: CASSFRTGGSTDTQYF.